This T cell receptor beta chain was captured in a study of shared clonotypes between healthy human individuals. Germline CDR1 reads SEHNR; CDR2 reads FQNEAQ (reference sequence). After removal of 5 bases from V and 6 bases from J, the junction contained 7 bases not matched to a gene. The CDR3 has 15 residues. Using immunoSEQ multiplex PCR, the repertoire was profiled, and TCRdb retains in-frame clones only, with some absent. The sample has over 700,000 clones, 72% seen once. The specimen was memory CD4+ T cells sorted from blood. Sample subset: CD45RA-negative fraction. This chain connects TRBV7-9 to TRBJ2-1; 10 nucleotides align to TRBD2. The clonotype comes from a woman aged 25-40 years in good health. The CDR3 DNA reads TGTGCCAGCAGCCTCTCAGCGGGAGGGGGCAATGAGCAGTTCTTC. Encoded protein: CASSLSAGGGNEQFF.